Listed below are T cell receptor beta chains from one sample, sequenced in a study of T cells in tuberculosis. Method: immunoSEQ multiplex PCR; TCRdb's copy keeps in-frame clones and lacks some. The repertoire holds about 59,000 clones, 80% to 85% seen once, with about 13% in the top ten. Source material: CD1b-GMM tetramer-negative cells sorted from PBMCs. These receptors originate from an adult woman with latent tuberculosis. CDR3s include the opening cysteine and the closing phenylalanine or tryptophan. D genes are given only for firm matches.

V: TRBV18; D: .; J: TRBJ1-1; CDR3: CASSTTANTEAFF; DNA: TGTGCCAGCTCAACGACAGCGAACACTGAAGCTTTCTTT
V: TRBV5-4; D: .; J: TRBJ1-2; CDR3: CASSLEAGVYGYTF; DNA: TGTGCCAGCAGCTTGGAGGCAGGTGTCTATGGCTACACCTTC
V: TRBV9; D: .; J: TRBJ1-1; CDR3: CASSPQTANTEAFF; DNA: TGTGCCAGCAGCCCCCAGACAGCAAACACTGAAGCTTTCTTT
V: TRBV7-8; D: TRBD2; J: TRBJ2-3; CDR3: CASSFLAGGTDTQYF; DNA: TGTGCCAGCAGCTTTCTAGCGGGGGGAACAGATACGCAGTATTTT
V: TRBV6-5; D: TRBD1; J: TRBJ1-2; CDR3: CATTGQGGPNYGYTF; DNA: TGTGCCACCACGGGACAGGGTGGCCCTAACTATGGCTACACCTTC
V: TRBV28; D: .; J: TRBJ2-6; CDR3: CASSLLGSGANVLTF; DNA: TGTGCCAGCAGTTTACTCGGCTCTGGGGCCAACGTCCTGACTTTC
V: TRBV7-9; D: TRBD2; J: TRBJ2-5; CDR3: CASRTSGQETQYF; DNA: TGTGCCAGCCGGACTAGCGGGCAAGAGACCCAGTACTTC
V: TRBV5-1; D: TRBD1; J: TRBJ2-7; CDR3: CASSSGTGEYEQYF; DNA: TGCGCCAGCAGCTCAGGGACAGGGGAGTACGAGCAGTACTTC
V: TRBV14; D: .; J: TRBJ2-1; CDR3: CASSQDRATFF; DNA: TGTGCCAGCAGCCAAGACAGGGCAACGTTCTTC
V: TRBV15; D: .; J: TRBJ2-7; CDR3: CATSSSLASYEQYF; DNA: TGTGCCACCAGCAGTTCGCTGGCCTCCTACGAGCAGTACTTC
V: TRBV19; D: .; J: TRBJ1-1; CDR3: CASSFTGFTEAFF; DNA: TGTGCCAGTAGCTTTACAGGGTTCACTGAAGCTTTCTTT
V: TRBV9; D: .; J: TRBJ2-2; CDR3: CASSASRDKPNTGELFF; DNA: TGTGCCAGCAGCGCCTCCCGGGACAAACCGAACACCGGGGAGCTGTTTTTT
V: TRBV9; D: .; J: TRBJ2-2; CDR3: CASSVGVSGRVGFRTGELFF; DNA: TGTGCCAGCAGCGTAGGGGTGTCGGGCAGGGTCGGTTTTCGCACCGGGGAGCTGTTTTTT
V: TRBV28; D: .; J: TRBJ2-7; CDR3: CASSLWAYEQYF; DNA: TGTGCCAGCAGTTTATGGGCATACGAGCAGTACTTC
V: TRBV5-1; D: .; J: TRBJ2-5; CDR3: CASSEYSRETQYF; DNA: TGCGCCAGCAGCGAGTATTCCCGGGAGACCCAGTACTTC